What follows are 27 T cell receptor beta chains derived from one specimen sequenced in a study of T-cell memory formation after mild COVID-19. TCRdb re-called the 5' RACE reads with MiXCR, one entry per CDR3 protein. The sample shows 140,000 or so distinct CDR3 sequences, about 6.1% of them seen only once. The sample taken for sequencing was PBMCs or a T cell subset sorted from them (not recorded which). The receptors originated from an adult woman who had mild COVID-19 (a few samples of this study predate the infection). Cell type and time point are not known.

This clonotype came up a few times. The chain is built from TRBV27 and TRBJ2-7; 8 bases are a match to TRBD1. After removal of 7 bases from V and 6 bases from J, the junction contained 8 bases not matched to a gene. CDR3 size: 13 residues. The germline gives CDR1 MNHEY, CDR2 SMNVEV (reference sequence). CDR3 residues: CASTLRRGLEQYF. In nucleotides, the CDR3 is TGTGCCAGCACCTTACGCAGGGGGCTCGAGCAGTACTTC.

This chain joins TRBV29-1 and TRBJ2-5; D remains ambiguous. The V end was cut by 6 bases, the J end by 7 bases, with 21 bases between. The germline V gene has CDR1 SQVTM and CDR2 ANQGSEA. The CDR3 contains 14 residues. CDR3 residues: CSVAKGGQGGTQYF. The CDR3 region has the DNA TGCAGCGTCGCCAAGGGCGGCCAAGGCGGGACCCAGTACTTC.

Many counts were recorded for this clonotype. The chain uses TRBV14 and TRBJ2-3; D call uncertain. The length of the CDR3 is 14 residues. With 1 base removed from V and 2 bases from J, the gap between germline ends came to 7 bases. Germline CDR1 SGHDN, CDR2 FVKESK. The CDR3 spells CASSQGPATDTQYF. CDR3 bases: TGTGCCAGCAGCCAAGGGCCAGCCACAGATACGCAGTATTTT. The whole variable domain, remainder taken from reference TRBV14 and TRBJ2-3, is EAGVTQFPSHSVIEKGQTVTLRCDPISGHDNLYWYRRVMGKEIKFLLHFVKESKQDESGMPNNRFLAERTGGTYSTLKVQPAELEDSGVYFCASSQGPATDTQYFGPGTRLTVL.

Only a few counts were recorded for this clonotype. The chain employs TRBV4-2 and TRBJ2-1, with 7 nucleotides matching TRBD2. Germline-derived CDR1 and CDR2 are LGHNA and YNFKEQ. The CDR3 is 15 amino acids. V was pared by 4 bases and J by 7 bases, with 10 bases of the junction left unmatched. CDR3 residues: CASSLSGGSGNEQFF. CDR3 DNA: TGTGCCAGCAGCCTTAGTGGAGGTAGCGGGAATGAGCAGTTCTTC.

This clonotype was detected only a few times. V and J are TRBV11-2 and TRBJ2-2; 7 positions match TRBD2. Germline V CDR1 and CDR2: SGHAT, FQNNGV. The CDR3 length is 17 residues. V was clipped by 1 base and J by 3 bases; unmatched bases: 8. The CDR3 protein is CASSLVGGGLDTGELFF. The CDR3 bases are TGTGCCAGCAGCTTAGTTGGGGGAGGGCTGGACACCGGGGAGCTGTTTTTT.

This clonotype was picked up a small number of times. This chain connects TRBV7-2 to TRBJ1-5, with D tentatively TRBD1 (6 bases). The germline V gene encodes CDR1 SGHTA and CDR2 FQGNSA. CDR3 length: 14 amino acids. The V gene lost 5 bases and the J gene lost 1 base, with 9 bases spanning the gap. This chain's CDR3 is CASSGTGSNQPQHF. Written as DNA, the CDR3 is TGTGCCAGCAGCGGCACAGGGAGCAATCAGCCCCAGCATTTT.

This clonotype was detected a few times. This chain connects TRBV14 to TRBJ1-2; D unresolved. V lost 1 base and J lost 4, with 13 bases in between. This CDR3 has 15 amino acids. Germline-derived CDR1 and CDR2 are SGHDN and FVKESK. The CDR3 sequence: CASSQGGNARYGYTF. The DNA for the CDR3 is TGTGCCAGCAGCCAAGGCGGGAACGCTCGCTATGGCTACACCTTC.

The chain couples TRBV7-2 to TRBJ1-2, with TRBD1 matching over 7 bases. The germline gives CDR1 SGHTA, CDR2 FQGNSA. The CDR3 sequence is 15 residues long. The V and J ends lost 3 bases and 4 bases, in that order; junction bases with no gene match: 8. The CDR3 here is CASSLYGTDGYGYTF. The CDR3 region has the DNA TGTGCCAGCAGCTTGTACGGGACAGACGGCTATGGCTACACCTTC.

The CDR3, as DNA: TGTGCCAGCAGTCCGCACCCGGACCCGGCGGCCGGGGAGCTGTTTTTT. It specifies CASSPHPDPAAGELFF. The genes are TRBV12-3 or TRBV12-4 and TRBJ2-2; the D is unclear. The CDR3 has 16 amino acids. V was shortened by 5 bases and J by 6 bases, with 19 bases between the two germline ends.

This clonotype occurred many times. The CDR3 DNA reads TGTGCCAGCTCACGCGGGACGACTGCCTACACTGAAGCTTTCTTT. It codes for CASSRGTTAYTEAFF. The chain couples TRBV18 to TRBJ1-1; possibly TRBD1 for D (5 bases). CDR3 size: 15 residues. The germline gives CDR1 KGHSH, CDR2 LQKENI. V was pared by 4 bases and J by 3 bases, with 15 bases between. The whole variable domain, remainder taken from reference TRBV18 and TRBJ1-1, is NAGVMQNPRHLVRRRGQEARLRCSPMKGHSHVYWYRQLPEEGLKFMVYLQKENIIDESGMPKERFSAEFPKEGPSILRIQQVVRGDSAAYFCASSRGTTAYTEAFFGQGTRLTVV.

This clonotype was detected many times. The rearrangement uses TRBV5-1 and TRBJ2-3, with 7 bases fitting TRBD1. J lost 2 bases, V lost 6 bases, and 6 bases had no gene match. Germline CDR1 reads SGHRS; CDR2 reads YFSETQ. CDR3 length equals 14 residues. The CDR3 bases are TGCGCCAGCAAAGAGGGGGCCCTCACAGATACGCAGTATTTT. This encodes CASKEGALTDTQYF.

The chain carries TRBV20-1 and TRBJ2-1; D perhaps matches TRBD2 (5 bases). Germline assignment: CDR1 DFQATT and CDR2 SNEGSKA (reference sequence). V shed 0 bases and J shed 0 bases, with 9 bases lying between them. The CDR3 totals 15 residues. CDR3 loop: CSARDDGISYNEQFF. DNA of the CDR3: TGCAGTGCTAGAGATGACGGGATCTCCTACAATGAGCAGTTCTTC.

This rearrangement joins TRBV12-5 to TRBJ2-1; the match to TRBD2 covers 13 bases. The CDR3 covers 16 residues. CDR1 is LGHNT, CDR2 FRNRAP, per germline. The V gene end was trimmed by 2 bases and the J gene end by 9 bases; junction bases not matched to a gene: 7. DNA of the CDR3: TGTGCTAGTGGTTTGTCCCCGGGACTAGCGGGAACTGAGCAGTTCTTC. It is translated as CASGLSPGLAGTEQFF.

This clonotype has a handful of counts. The chain is built from TRBV20-1 and TRBJ1-1; no reliable D call. Looked up from germline, CDR1 is DFQATT and CDR2 is SNEGSKA (reference sequence). CDR3 length: 13 amino acids. V lost 3 bases and J lost 0, with 8 bases in between. CDR3 region: CSASGHLNTEAFF. The DNA for the CDR3 is TGCAGTGCTAGTGGGCACCTGAACACTGAAGCTTTCTTT.

The chain combines TRBV29-1 with TRBJ2-5; unclear D gene. Germline V gives CDR1 SQVTM, CDR2 ANQGSEA. The CDR3 contains 11 residues. Trimming removed 4 bases from V and 5 bases from J, with 8 bases in between. The CDR3 is CSVGNLETQYF. The DNA of the CDR3 is TGCAGCGTTGGAAATTTGGAGACCCAGTACTTC.

This clonotype was picked up many times. This rearrangement joins TRBV7-2 to TRBJ1-5; the match to TRBD1 covers 8 bases. The germline V gene encodes CDR1 SGHTA and CDR2 FQGNSA. Germline trimming cut 4 bases from V and 7 bases from J; bases unmatched to any gene: 3. This CDR3 has 13 amino acids. The CDR3 loop is CASSYRGNQPQHF. CDR3 bases: TGTGCCAGCAGCTACAGGGGGAACCAGCCCCAGCATTTT.

The chain links TRBV25-1 to TRBJ1-2, with D uncertain. CDR1 and CDR2 from the germline V gene are MGHDK and SYGVNS. The CDR3 sequence is 14 residues long. The V and J ends lost 1 base and 4 bases respectively, with 10 bases between them. The DNA of the CDR3 is TGTGCCAGCAGTGAATGGAAGGGATCCTATGGCTACACCTTC. Its protein product is CASSEWKGSYGYTF.

The genes are TRBV5-4 and TRBJ2-2; tentative D call: TRBD2 (6 bases). V was trimmed by 4 bases and J by 6 bases, leaving 16 bases between them. In germline, CDR1 is SGHNT, CDR2 YYREEE (reference sequence). The CDR3 extends over 15 amino acids. CDR3: CASSLGLDYPGELFF. CDR3 sequence (DNA): TGTGCCAGCAGCCTGGGCCTGGACTACCCCGGGGAGCTGTTTTTT. The full variable domain, with the rest looked up from reference TRBV5-4 and TRBJ2-2, is ETGVTQSPTHLIKTRGQQVTLRCSSQSGHNTVSWYQQALGQGPQFIFQYYREEENGRGNFPPRFSGLQFPNYSSELNVNALELDDSALYLCASSLGLDYPGELFFGEGSRLTVL.

The chain has TRBV7-8 and TRBJ2-2; 10 positions match TRBD2. CDR1 is SGHVS and CDR2 is FQNEAQ in the germline V gene. The trim removed 5 bases at V and 6 bases at J, leaving 15 bases unmatched. The CDR3 contains 18 residues. CDR3 bases: TGTGCCAGCAGCCCTAGTAGAGGCCTAGCGGGGGTATCCGGGGAGCTGTTTTTT. This sequence encodes CASSPSRGLAGVSGELFF.

This clonotype turned up a few times. The gene calls are TRBV7-9 and TRBJ2-3, with 9 nucleotides matching TRBD2. The CDR3 consists of 19 residues. Germline V gene lookup returns CDR1 SEHNR and CDR2 FQNEAQ (reference sequence). The junction had 11 bases not matched to a gene; V was cut back by 1 base and J by 0 bases. CDR3 nucleotide sequence: TGTGCCAGCAGCTTAGACGGTGACTGGCTAGCGGGAAGCACAGATACGCAGTATTTT. Its protein product is CASSLDGDWLAGSTDTQYF.

The chain is built from TRBV20-1 and TRBJ2-3; D gene unclear. Between the trimmed V and J ends, which lost 4 bases and 0 bases, there was a span of 8 bases. Germline CDR1 and CDR2: DFQATT and SNEGSKA (reference sequence). The CDR3 has 13 residues. This chain's CDR3 is CSATILSTDTQYF. CDR3 bases: TGCAGTGCTACGATACTGAGCACAGATACGCAGTATTTT.

This clonotype was detected a few times. This chain links TRBV18 with TRBJ2-7; maybe TRBD2 (6 bases). The CDR3 has 15 residues. V lost 2 bases to trimming and J lost 0 bases, with 11 bases between them. CDR1 is KGHSH and CDR2 is LQKENI in the germline V gene. The CDR3 DNA reads TGTGCCAGCTCACCAGGCACCGGGAGCTCCTACGAGCAGTACTTC. It yields the protein CASSPGTGSSYEQYF.

The rearrangement uses TRBV7-2 and TRBJ2-7, with 9 bases matching TRBD2. Trimming took 2 bases from V and 3 from J; bases not matched to a gene: 2. This CDR3 has 14 amino acids. The V gene's germline CDR1 is SGHTA and CDR2 FQGNSA. CDR3 sequence (DNA): TGTGCCAGCAGCTTAACTAGCGGGTTCTACGAGCAGTACTTC. Translating gives CASSLTSGFYEQYF.

The table lists this clonotype with a few counts. The chain employs TRBV7-2 and TRBJ2-1; D possibly corresponds to TRBD1 (5 bases). V was trimmed by 7 bases and J by 9 bases, leaving 19 bases between them. The CDR3 consists of 14 residues. CDR1 is SGHTA and CDR2 is FQGNSA in the germline V gene. CDR3 loop: CASTLVVRGGEQFF. The CDR3 bases are TGTGCCAGCACCCTTGTTGTTAGGGGCGGTGAGCAGTTCTTC.

This clonotype has only a few counts. The chain employs TRBV3-1 and TRBJ2-5; the match to TRBD1 covers 10 bases. The V gene end was trimmed by 4 bases and the J gene end by 3 bases; junction bases not matched to a gene: 8. The CDR3 is 16 residues long. In germline, CDR1 is LGHDT, CDR2 YNNKEL (reference sequence). The CDR3 nucleotides read TGTGCCAGCAGCCGTCGGACAGGGGGTCTGGAAGAGACCCAGTACTTC. Amino acid sequence: CASSRRTGGLEETQYF.

Comment on this clonotype: This may arise from a read error, as a much more abundant clone is one base away. The rearrangement joins TRBV5-1 to TRBJ1-1; a possible D gene is TRBD1 (5 bases). The CDR3 sequence is 14 residues long. The germline V and J ends were trimmed by 0 bases and 4 bases, with 10 bases remaining between them. Germline CDR1 and CDR2: SGHRS and YFSETQ. The CDR3, as DNA: TGCGCCAGCAGCTTGGCCCCAGGGTGCACTGAAGCTTTCTTT. It yields the protein CASSLAPGCTEAFF.

The table lists this clonotype with many counts. The chain uses TRBV7-2 and TRBJ2-6; D ambiguous. The CDR3 is made up of 15 amino acids. Per germline, CDR1 SGHTA and CDR2 FQGNSA. V was cut by 5 bases and J by 0 bases, with 8 bases left in between. CDR3 bases: TGTGCCAGCAGCCCCCTATCCTCTGGGGCCAACGTCCTGACTTTC. This gives the protein CASSPLSSGANVLTF.